The rows below give T cell receptor beta chains drawn from one sample of a study of regulatory T cells in long-lasting Graves disease. From the multiplex PCR reads, TCRdb called clonotypes with MiXCR, one entry per CDR3 protein. The sample includes 700,000 or so distinct CDR3 sequences, approximately 31% of them seen just once. The sequences come from peripheral blood mononuclear cells (PBMCs), collected when the disease was refractory, from a patient treated with antithyroid drugs. The source of these receptors is a female donor with Graves disease. Both conserved end residues are part of each CDR3. Each record gives: D gene, V gene, J gene, clone size, CDR3 protein, CDR3 DNA. A D gene is named only where the DNA matches it firmly. Rows give clone size only sometimes, using once, few, many, or a class for an expanded clone.

d_call: TRBD1; v_call: TRBV6-2/TRBV6-3; j_call: TRBJ2-1; clone_size: NA; cdr3_aa: CASSLTGQGLWDEQFF; cdr3_nt: TGTGCCAGCAGTTTAACCGGACAGGGTTTATGGGATGAGCAGTTCTTC
d_call: TRBD2; v_call: TRBV10-3; j_call: TRBJ2-1; clone_size: NA; cdr3_aa: CAIKRVAGEGKQFF; cdr3_nt: TGTGCCATCAAGAGGGTAGCGGGAGAAGGGAAACAGTTCTTC
d_call: TRBD1; v_call: TRBV29-1; j_call: TRBJ2-7; clone_size: NA; cdr3_aa: CSVEGTDRGSYEQYF; cdr3_nt: TGCAGCGTTGAAGGAACGGACAGGGGGTCCTACGAGCAGTACTTC
d_call: NA; v_call: TRBV19; j_call: TRBJ1-2; clone_size: many; cdr3_aa: CASSIGPADYGYTF; cdr3_nt: TGTGCCAGTAGTATAGGGCCTGCCGACTATGGCTACACCTTC
d_call: NA; v_call: TRBV2; j_call: TRBJ2-7; clone_size: NA; cdr3_aa: CASSEIGGHSEQYF; cdr3_nt: TGTGCCAGCAGTGAAATTGGGGGGCATTCAGAGCAGTACTTC
d_call: NA; v_call: TRBV18; j_call: TRBJ1-2; clone_size: few; cdr3_aa: CASSPVADYGYTF; cdr3_nt: TGTGCCAGCTCACCAGTGGCCGACTATGGCTACACCTTC
d_call: NA; v_call: TRBV25-1; j_call: TRBJ1-6; clone_size: NA; cdr3_aa: CASGLEQGTYNSPLHF; cdr3_nt: TGTGCCAGCGGATTGGAACAGGGAACTTATAATTCACCCCTCCACTTT
d_call: NA; v_call: TRBV6-2/TRBV6-3; j_call: TRBJ1-6; clone_size: NA; cdr3_aa: CASSPRRVSPLHF; cdr3_nt: TGTGCCAGCAGTCCTCGCAGGGTGTCACCCCTCCACTTT
d_call: NA; v_call: TRBV6-1; j_call: TRBJ1-1; clone_size: many; cdr3_aa: CASTKDTNTEAFF; cdr3_nt: TGTGCCAGCACCAAGGACACGAACACTGAAGCTTTCTTT
d_call: NA; v_call: TRBV6-1; j_call: TRBJ1-4; clone_size: NA; cdr3_aa: CASSERRNEKLFF; cdr3_nt: TGTGCCAGCAGTGAACGGAGGAATGAAAAACTGTTTTTT
d_call: TRBD2; v_call: TRBV11-2; j_call: TRBJ2-2; clone_size: many; cdr3_aa: CASSLGTRDTGELFF; cdr3_nt: TGTGCCAGCAGCTTAGGGACTAGGGATACCGGGGAGCTGTTTTTT
d_call: NA; v_call: TRBV19; j_call: TRBJ1-2; clone_size: few; cdr3_aa: CASSIQGGYGYTF; cdr3_nt: TGTGCCAGCAGTATACAGGGAGGTTATGGCTACACCTTC
d_call: TRBD1; v_call: TRBV28; j_call: TRBJ1-4; clone_size: many; cdr3_aa: CASSSPGGAKEKLFF; cdr3_nt: TGTGCCAGCAGTTCTCCAGGGGGAGCGAAGGAAAAACTGTTTTTT
d_call: NA; v_call: TRBV6-9; j_call: TRBJ2-7; clone_size: NA; cdr3_aa: CASSYGGLGTPLGEQYF; cdr3_nt: TGTGCCAGCAGTTACGGAGGTTTGGGGACTCCTTTAGGCGAGCAGTACTTC
d_call: NA; v_call: TRBV19; j_call: TRBJ1-2; clone_size: many; cdr3_aa: CASSLRDARNYGYTF; cdr3_nt: TGTGCCAGTAGTCTCCGGGACGCCAGAAACTATGGCTACACCTTC
d_call: NA; v_call: TRBV15; j_call: TRBJ1-1; clone_size: few; cdr3_aa: CATSRPGQPNTEAFF; cdr3_nt: TGTGCCACCAGCAGGCCCGGACAGCCGAACACTGAAGCTTTCTTT
d_call: NA; v_call: TRBV5-1; j_call: TRBJ1-2; clone_size: NA; cdr3_aa: CASSLVAWTPRGYGYTF; cdr3_nt: TGCGCCAGCAGCTTGGTGGCTTGGACCCCAAGGGGCTATGGCTACACCTTC
d_call: NA; v_call: TRBV5-1; j_call: TRBJ2-1; clone_size: NA; cdr3_aa: CASSRAEATNEQFF; cdr3_nt: TGCGCCAGCAGCCGGGCGGAGGCAACCAATGAGCAGTTCTTC
d_call: TRBD1; v_call: TRBV28; j_call: TRBJ1-1; clone_size: many; cdr3_aa: CASSINRGPNTEAFF; cdr3_nt: TGTGCCAGCAGTATCAACAGGGGGCCGAACACTGAAGCTTTCTTT
d_call: TRBD1; v_call: TRBV2; j_call: TRBJ1-2; clone_size: many; cdr3_aa: CASMPQGVFYGYTF; cdr3_nt: TGTGCCAGCATGCCACAGGGGGTCTTCTATGGCTACACCTTC
d_call: TRBD1; v_call: TRBV6-5; j_call: TRBJ1-1; clone_size: many; cdr3_aa: CASSWRQGNTEAFF; cdr3_nt: TGTGCCAGCAGTTGGAGACAGGGTAACACTGAAGCTTTCTTT
d_call: NA; v_call: TRBV6-1; j_call: TRBJ1-5; clone_size: few; cdr3_aa: CASSETWSNQPQHF; cdr3_nt: TGTGCCAGCAGTGAAACATGGAGCAATCAGCCCCAGCATTTT
d_call: TRBD1; v_call: TRBV19; j_call: TRBJ2-2; clone_size: NA; cdr3_aa: CATDRGGTGELFF; cdr3_nt: TGTGCCACCGACAGGGGAGGTACCGGGGAGCTGTTTTTT
d_call: NA; v_call: TRBV6-8; j_call: TRBJ2-7; clone_size: NA; cdr3_aa: CASWGPLLTGGSYEQYF; cdr3_nt: TGTGCCAGCTGGGGGCCGCTGCTGACGGGCGGCTCCTACGAGCAGTACTTC
d_call: NA; v_call: TRBV5-1; j_call: TRBJ1-1; clone_size: few; cdr3_aa: CASSLSGFNTEAFF; cdr3_nt: TGCGCCAGCAGCTTGTCGGGATTTAACACTGAAGCTTTCTTT
d_call: NA; v_call: TRBV12-3/TRBV12-4; j_call: TRBJ1-2; clone_size: NA; cdr3_aa: CASRGGYQGLSNYGYTF; cdr3_nt: TGTGCCAGCAGGGGGGGTTATCAGGGCCTAAGTAACTATGGCTACACCTTC
d_call: NA; v_call: TRBV27; j_call: TRBJ1-1; clone_size: NA; cdr3_aa: CASSLENRGAEAFF; cdr3_nt: TGTGCCAGCAGTTTAGAGAACAGAGGGGCTGAAGCTTTCTTT
d_call: NA; v_call: TRBV6-1; j_call: TRBJ1-1; clone_size: many; cdr3_aa: CASRDDWIGEAFF; cdr3_nt: TGTGCCAGCAGGGACGACTGGATAGGTGAAGCTTTCTTT
d_call: TRBD1; v_call: TRBV2; j_call: TRBJ1-5; clone_size: many; cdr3_aa: CASSELGTGLDQPQHF; cdr3_nt: TGTGCCAGCAGTGAACTCGGGACAGGGCTGGATCAGCCCCAGCATTTT
d_call: NA; v_call: TRBV10-2; j_call: TRBJ1-5; clone_size: few; cdr3_aa: CASSESVGEGWHF; cdr3_nt: TGCGCCAGCAGTGAGTCCGTGGGCGAGGGTTGGCATTTT
d_call: NA; v_call: TRBV25-1; j_call: TRBJ1-2; clone_size: NA; cdr3_aa: CASSESDATAPNYGYTF; cdr3_nt: TGTGCCAGCAGTGAATCGGACGCGACAGCACCTAACTATGGCTACACCTTC
d_call: TRBD1; v_call: TRBV5-1; j_call: TRBJ2-7; clone_size: many; cdr3_aa: CASRLGTGLSYEQYF; cdr3_nt: TGCGCCAGCAGGTTGGGGACAGGCCTCTCCTACGAGCAGTACTTC
d_call: TRBD1; v_call: TRBV2; j_call: TRBJ2-5; clone_size: NA; cdr3_aa: CASAGTGQETQYF; cdr3_nt: TGTGCCAGCGCCGGGACAGGTCAAGAGACCCAGTACTTC
d_call: TRBD1; v_call: TRBV2; j_call: TRBJ1-2; clone_size: many; cdr3_aa: CASSDWGQEDYGYTF; cdr3_nt: TGTGCCAGCAGTGATTGGGGACAGGAGGACTATGGCTACACCTTC
d_call: TRBD2; v_call: TRBV11-3; j_call: TRBJ2-1; clone_size: NA; cdr3_aa: CASSETSGRKGNEQFF; cdr3_nt: TGTGCCAGCAGCGAGACTAGCGGGCGGAAGGGCAATGAGCAGTTCTTC
d_call: NA; v_call: TRBV27; j_call: TRBJ2-7; clone_size: NA; cdr3_aa: CASSLGDDYEQYF; cdr3_nt: TGTGCCAGCAGTTTGGGGGACGACTACGAGCAGTACTTC
d_call: NA; v_call: TRBV28; j_call: TRBJ1-5; clone_size: NA; cdr3_aa: CASSKTGYNQPQHF; cdr3_nt: TGTGCCAGCAGTAAGACAGGTTACAATCAGCCCCAGCATTTT
d_call: NA; v_call: TRBV20-1; j_call: TRBJ1-1; clone_size: NA; cdr3_aa: CSAPDLSRTEAFF; cdr3_nt: TGCAGTGCCCCCGACCTTAGCAGGACTGAAGCTTTCTTT
d_call: NA; v_call: TRBV18; j_call: TRBJ1-1; clone_size: NA; cdr3_aa: CASSRNARGRYTEAFF; cdr3_nt: TGTGCCAGCTCACGAAACGCCCGGGGGCGCTACACTGAAGCTTTCTTT
d_call: TRBD1; v_call: TRBV11-2; j_call: TRBJ2-7; clone_size: many; cdr3_aa: CASSFRTGSYEQYF; cdr3_nt: TGTGCCAGCAGTTTTCGGACAGGGAGCTACGAGCAGTACTTC
d_call: TRBD1; v_call: TRBV7-3; j_call: TRBJ1-1; clone_size: few; cdr3_aa: CASSAMTGGIAFF; cdr3_nt: TGTGCCAGCAGCGCAATGACAGGGGGGATAGCTTTCTTT